This T cell receptor (beta chain) was identified in a study of cytomegalovirus exposure and HLA in healthy donors (dated by TCRdb to about 2017). Concerning the study at large: An earlier analysis of several hundred of the donors reported approximately 260 Gb of sequence data and 117 million unique TCR beta sequences obtained from around 170 million T cells. An early release covering 550 to 650 HLA-typed donors comprised roughly 300 gigabases of sequencing data and approximately 85 million unique TCR sequences. Of the 398 genotyped donors, 65% to 90% were placed in the genetic ancestry cluster associated with self-reported Caucasian donors. The study was designed to test whether signatures of past pathogen exposure could be identified by cataloging public T cell receptors. The study profiled the T cell repertoires of around 700 subjects by immunosequencing and related them to cytomegalovirus serostatus. Besides the first cohort of 666 subjects, a separate validation cohort made up of 120 different subjects was used. High-throughput TCR immunosequencing, statistical association of individual TCRs with disease status, and machine learning were combined to predict cytomegalovirus infection status. In a later analysis, previously published TCR beta repertoires from hundreds of donors were re-analyzed and high-resolution HLA genotyping was added so that TCR occurrence patterns could be studied. In the later analysis, no new phenotypic data were used to find candidate immune exposures; instead, reliance was placed on TCR beta sequences and their occurrence across donors. In an earlier analysis of a few hundred of the donors, high-throughput TCR beta sequencing was used to judge whether each TCR beta V gene segment behaved as functional or pseudogenic. Alongside the repertoire data, information on donor age, sex, ethnicity and CMV serostatus was compiled. In a later genetic analysis, genome-wide SNP genotypes for about 55% of the roughly 700 donors were used, and that subset was treated as a discovery cohort. Every repertoire in the discovery cohort had been generated on one and the same sequencing platform. HLA typing included class I and class II loci at four-digit resolution. The number of typed donors differed by locus: about 620-640 for A, B, C, DRB1 and DQB1; 500 to 550 for DQA1; 606 for DPA1; and some 450 for DPB1. About 5 DR-DQ haplotypes were handled as single units for association and clustering, since linkage in the cohort was strong. Across approximately 420 genotyped donors of the cohort, an average of roughly 230,000 unique TCR beta nucleotide sequences per donor were sequenced, and roughly 20% of those sequences were non-productive.

General findings and caveats noted by the study authors: Three of the identified cytomegalovirus-associated TCR beta chains were confirmed in vitro to be specific for cytomegalovirus antigens. A further reported finding was that TCR beta sequences accurately predicted the HLA-A and HLA-B alleles for most subjects in the first cohort. A total of roughly 160 TCR beta chains were listed by the study as associated with cytomegalovirus. When HLA alleles, especially DR and DQ, strongly co-occurred, TCR associations were difficult to assign to individual alleles. An association between a missense DCLRE1C variant and V-gene and J-gene trimming of TCR beta chains was found in a later genetic analysis and replicated in an independent cohort. Approximately 16 rarely observed V segments, including chromosome 9 orphons, were excluded from the earlier analysis of approximately 600 of the donors because counts were too low. The authors suggested that the approach could potentially be extended to other disease states and immunological phenotypes. A cluster of highly shared sequence variants was judged likely to represent a technical artifact of the sequencing pipeline. A later analysis found that most CMV-associated TCR beta chains appeared HLA-restricted, with HLA associations seemingly driven largely by CMV exposure. In an earlier analysis of roughly 500 of the donors, most TCR beta V segments appeared in productive rearrangements about 87% or about 30% of the time, broadly matching IMGT annotations. A later analysis associated 16,951 TCR beta sequences with specific HLA alleles at a false discovery rate of 0.05. Most TCR sequences were observed very rarely across donors, whereas some public TCRs were present in many individuals. Because HLA typing was unavailable for some donors at each locus, only the typed subset was used in association tests. According to a later analysis, parvovirus B19, influenza, CMV and Epstein-Barr virus appeared linked to several top co-occurrence clusters. Roughly uniform sequencing depth across donors was assumed in presence/absence analyses, although this assumption may not hold. This cohort had only TCR beta chains sequenced, and the lack of alpha or paired-chain data limited which features could be detected. Linkage disequilibrium might explain the correlated functional status among segregating V segments, but an unknown experimental factor could not be excluded. In a later genetic analysis, fewer N-insertions in productive TCRs were reported among donors in an Asian-associated ancestry cluster than the 666-donor mean. The classifier was reported to diagnose cytomegalovirus status with high specificity and sensitivity in both the original cohort and the validation cohort. In a later analysis, HLA-associated TCR beta chains showed more clonal expansion and lower generation probabilities than non-associated chains that were equally common. CMV serostatus was the only immune exposure information available for the cohort. In a later analysis, TCR association rates were found to vary across HLA loci, with the most associated TCRs seen for DRB1 alleles and the fewest for HLA-C alleles.

The cohort comprised several hundred healthy bone marrow donors. All cohort members were sampled while nominally healthy, although unrecorded immune exposures were likely present. The donor tested CMV seronegative, placing the donor among the 350 or so seronegative members of the cohort. A peripheral blood sample was collected from each donor, and TCR beta sequencing was performed on peripheral blood mononuclear cells. Genomic DNA was extracted from the blood cell samples with the Qiagen DNeasy Blood Extraction Kit. Library construction relied on the immunoSEQ multiplex PCR assay. For the multiplex PCR, a mixture combining 60 forward primers for TCR Vbeta segments and 13 reverse primers for TCR Jbeta segments was used. The CDR3 region of rearranged TCR beta genes was amplified from genomic DNA with a multiplex PCR assay. On the Illumina HiSeq System, the amplified TCR beta libraries were sequenced as 87-base-pair reads. The paper's data handling went like this. A later analysis tallied 75 million to 95 million unique TCR beta chains across the 600 to 700 repertoires, and approximately 9.9 million of those chains were shared by two or more donors. Raw reads were error-corrected and collapsed into unique sequences by a nearest-neighbor algorithm in which closely related sequences were merged to remove PCR and sequencing errors. CDR3 sequences were aligned to IMGT reference sequences to assign V, D and J gene segments. For a sequence to be retained, at least a six-nucleotide match to both a V gene segment and a J gene segment was required. Rearrangements were classified as productive when the CDR3 lacked stop codons and remained in frame with V and J, and all other rearrangements were classified as non-productive. Following IMGT convention, CDR3 was defined as the stretch from the second conserved V-encoded cysteine to the conserved J-encoded phenylalanine. In an earlier analysis of around 570 of the donors, sequences lacking an unambiguous match to a single V gene segment were excluded. An earlier analysis of several hundred of the donors called V segments functional above 56.7% productive rearrangements and segregating when the between-donor standard deviation exceeded 5%. A statistical classification framework was built for diagnosing cytomegalovirus status from the catalog of TCR beta chain sequences. In a later analysis, TCR nucleotide sequences were compared against IMGT/GENE-DB human TR gene sequences so that V and J genes could be assigned. A later analysis assigned CDR3 sequences and most-parsimonious VDJ recombination scenarios with the TCRdist pipeline. In a later analysis, each TCR beta chain was defined by its CDR3 amino acid sequence together with its V-gene family, and reads lacking a unique V-gene family were excluded. A later analysis removed 592 highly shared, low-generation-probability nucleotide sequences to deal with suspected cross-contamination and a sequencing artifact. For each public chain, a later analysis derived a clonal expansion index from normalized ranks of inferred template counts within each repertoire. A later analysis computed generation probabilities with a VDJ recombination model fitted to out-of-frame rearrangements, and checked the results against IGoR. In a later analysis, hypergeometric tests were used to score TCR-TCR, TCR-HLA and TCR-CMV co-occurrence, with a repertoire-size bias correction applied to TCR pairs. In a later analysis, false discovery rates were estimated by permuting HLA or CMV assignments 20 times. In a later analysis, co-occurring TCRs were grouped using DBSCAN, and TCRdist sequence similarity was added for clustering within HLA-allele-positive subsets. Repertoires with fewer than 30,000 or more than 120,000 public chains, plus five repertoires with anomalous nucleotide sharing, were excluded from co-occurrence clustering. The source is immuneACCESS, and TCRdb retained only in-frame sequences with V and J called. Part of the clones is not carried over; for the studies checked, unresolved V genes explain less than half of this, and the remainder is unexplained. From that table come the V and J calls and clone size; the DNA was used to work out D and trimming. This sample comprises about 130,000 clones, around 82% of them detected only once. Together, the top ten hold roughly 1.2% of the sample.

About this clone itself: The clone's antigen remains unknown. Per-nucleotide qualities are absent, and no much larger clonotype sits a single base away.

The material sequenced was PBMCs. The source is a female donor in good health and CMV-seronegative.

The CDR3 loop reads CASSLPGRQTQYF. The DNA reads as follows: TGTGCCAGCAGCTTGCCGGGGAGGCAGACCCAGTACTTC. Here the chain combines TRBV5-6 and TRBJ2-5; matching of 6 bases hints at TRBD2 as the D gene. V is cut by 1 base and J by 6 bases, and the space between the germline ends is 10 bases. Per the germline V gene, SGHDT is the CDR1 and YYEEEE is the CDR2. The CDR3 has 13 amino acids, counting the end cysteine and phenylalanine. Solely the CDR3 DNA is kept, with 39 bases framed from the first base. When the CDR3 is completed using the reference TRBV5-6 and TRBJ2-5 genes on either side, the full variable domain is DAGVTQSPTHLIKTRGQQVTLRCSPKSGHDTVSWYQQALGQGPQFIFQYYEEEERQRGNFPDRFSGHQFPNYSSELNVNALLLGDSALYLCASSLPGRQTQYFGPGTRLLVL.